The rows below give T cell receptor beta chains drawn from one sample of a study of blood T cell repertoires in COVID-19. Clones were read by immunoSEQ multiplex PCR, and TCRdb kept only the in-frame ones, dropping some. The sample comprises 450,000 or so clones, approximately 90% of which are singletons, and 1.5% to 1.8% rests with the top ten. Sequences were obtained from peripheral blood. The receptor source for this set is a middle-aged woman with COVID-19, enrolled during active disease. The CDR3 runs from the conserved cysteine through the conserved F or W. The order of the fields is J gene, D gene, clone size, V gene, CDR3 protein, CDR3 DNA. The D gene is left open where the match is weak. Rows give clone size only sometimes, using once, few, many, or a class for an expanded clone.

TRBJ1-5	TRBD1	-	TRBV11-2	CASSRQGVNQPQHF	TGTGCCAGCAGCCGACAGGGAGTAAATCAGCCCCAGCATTTT
TRBJ2-3	-	-	TRBV30	CAWSSWAGTDTQYF	TGTGCCTGGAGTAGTTGGGCCGGCACAGATACGCAGTATTTT
TRBJ2-5	TRBD2	-	TRBV4-3	CASSQERAGGPLGTQYF	TGCGCCAGCAGCCAAGAGCGAGCGGGAGGGCCCCTCGGGACCCAGTACTTC
TRBJ2-6	TRBD2	-	TRBV27	CASSLDLGGAGANVLTF	TGTGCCAGCAGTTTGGATCTGGGGGGGGCTGGGGCCAACGTCCTGACTTTC
TRBJ1-2	-	-	TRBV19	CASSPRAQYGYTF	TGTGCCAGTAGTCCCAGGGCCCAGTATGGCTACACCTTC
TRBJ1-5	TRBD1	-	TRBV11-2	CASSWTGFNQPQHF	TGTGCCAGCAGCTGGACAGGGTTCAATCAGCCCCAGCATTTT
TRBJ1-6	-	-	TRBV6-1	CASSEARTVPNSPLHF	TGTGCCAGCAGTGAAGCGCGCACAGTTCCTAATTCACCCCTCCACTTT
TRBJ2-1	TRBD2	few	TRBV7-8	CASSRGAPGGNEQFF	TGTGCCAGCAGCCGAGGGGCCCCCGGGGGGAATGAGCAGTTCTTC
TRBJ2-5	-	-	TRBV6-2/TRBV6-3	CASSFSGASQETQYF	TGTGCCAGCAGTTTTTCGGGAGCCAGCCAAGAGACCCAGTACTTC
TRBJ1-2	TRBD1	-	TRBV29-1	CSARDSYGYTF	TGCAGCGCCCGGGACAGCTATGGCTACACCTTC
TRBJ1-6	-	-	TRBV7-2	CASSLSGTPDSPLHF	TGTGCCAGCAGCTTAAGTGGGACACCTGATTCACCCCTCCACTTT
TRBJ1-4	TRBD1	-	TRBV6-6	CASSYSDRGTNEKLFF	TGTGCCAGCAGTTACTCAGACAGGGGTACTAATGAAAAACTGTTTTTT
TRBJ2-2	-	-	TRBV7-9	CASSPPLRDTGELFF	TGTGCCAGCAGCCCCCCCCTGAGGGACACCGGGGAGCTGTTTTTT
TRBJ2-7	-	-	TRBV18	CASSPSGEQYF	TGTGCCAGCTCACCGTCGGGCGAGCAGTACTTC
TRBJ1-1	TRBD1	-	TRBV5-1	CASSLGIGGGTEAFF	TGCGCCAGCAGCTTGGGGATAGGGGGCGGGACTGAAGCTTTCTTT
TRBJ2-7	-	-	TRBV14	CASSQNSPLGEQYF	TGTGCCAGCAGCCAAAACAGTCCCCTCGGCGAGCAGTACTTC
TRBJ1-3	-	-	TRBV9	CASSAENSASGNTIYF	TGTGCCAGCAGCGCCGAGAACAGTGCCTCTGGAAACACCATATATTTT
TRBJ1-4	-	-	TRBV5-6	CASSMRRMLGEKLFF	TGTGCCAGCAGTATGAGGAGAATGCTAGGTGAAAAACTGTTTTTT
TRBJ2-7	TRBD2	-	TRBV27	CASSRTSERWPYEQYF	TGTGCCAGCAGCCGAACTAGCGAACGATGGCCCTACGAGCAGTACTTC
TRBJ1-1	-	-	TRBV7-8	CASSLASGTYTEAFF	TGTGCCAGCAGCTTAGCATCAGGGACTTATACTGAAGCTTTCTTT
TRBJ1-1	-	-	TRBV11-2	CASSLDRRAFF	TGTGCCAGCAGCTTAGATCGGAGAGCTTTCTTT
TRBJ1-5	-	-	TRBV6-5	CASSYRARGFQHF	TGTGCCAGCAGTTACAGGGCGCGAGGGTTCCAGCATTTT
TRBJ1-5	-	-	TRBV29-1	CSVELGGSQPQHF	TGCAGCGTTGAACTAGGGGGAAGTCAGCCCCAGCATTTT
TRBJ1-2	-	-	TRBV7-2	CASSPRYGYTF	TGTGCCAGCAGCCCGCGGTATGGCTACACCTTC
TRBJ2-3	-	-	TRBV4-3	CASSQSEALQHTQYF	TGCGCCAGCAGCCAAAGTGAGGCCCTTCAGCATACGCAGTATTTT
TRBJ1-5	-	-	TRBV12-3/TRBV12-4	CASSLEQDQPQHF	TGTGCCAGCAGTTTGGAACAGGATCAGCCCCAGCATTTT
TRBJ2-7	TRBD2	-	TRBV3-1/TRBV3-2	CASSGGLGREDEQYF	TGTGCCAGCAGCGGGGGACTAGGAAGGGAGGACGAGCAGTACTTC
TRBJ1-1	-	-	TRBV7-2	CASSLAQAGRAFF	TGTGCCAGCAGCTTAGCGCAGGCAGGGAGGGCTTTCTTT
TRBJ1-5	TRBD1	-	TRBV6-6	CASSGPQGVGIQPQHF	TGTGCCAGCAGTGGACCGCAGGGGGTGGGGATTCAGCCCCAGCATTTT
TRBJ1-3	-	-	TRBV4-1	CASSHPGISGNTIYF	TGCGCCAGCAGCCATCCAGGGATCTCTGGAAACACCATATATTTT
TRBJ1-1	TRBD1	-	TRBV6-4	CASFAGTVNTEAFF	TGTGCCAGCTTCGCCGGGACAGTGAACACTGAAGCTTTCTTT
TRBJ2-5	TRBD2	-	TRBV11-2	CASSQIAGGGSETQYF	TGTGCCAGCAGTCAAATAGCGGGAGGTGGGTCAGAGACCCAGTACTTC
TRBJ2-2	-	-	TRBV5-6	CASTLGAGRNGELFF	TGTGCCAGCACCCTGGGGGCAGGTCGTAACGGGGAGCTGTTTTTT
TRBJ1-5	-	-	TRBV19	CASSPTGVGSNQPQHF	TGTGCCAGTAGTCCCACGGGGGTTGGAAGCAATCAGCCCCAGCATTTT
TRBJ1-5	-	-	TRBV19	CASSGLGAGNQPQHF	TGTGCCAGTAGTGGACTGGGGGCAGGGAATCAGCCCCAGCATTTT
TRBJ1-3	-	-	TRBV5-1	CASSRAAGRGSGNTIYF	TGCGCCAGCAGCCGGGCTGCAGGGAGGGGTTCCGGAAACACCATATATTTT
TRBJ1-1	TRBD1	once	TRBV4-3	CASSQPQQGERTEAFF	TGCGCCAGCAGCCAACCACAACAGGGGGAAAGGACTGAAGCTTTCTTT
TRBJ1-2	TRBD1	once	TRBV5-8	CASSGRDRVVGSYGYTF	TGTGCCAGCAGCGGCCGGGACAGGGTCGTCGGTAGCTATGGCTACACCTTC
TRBJ1-6	TRBD1	-	TRBV7-9	CASSLVRQGFSPLHF	TGTGCCAGCAGCTTAGTTAGACAGGGGTTTTCACCCCTCCACTTT
TRBJ1-2	-	-	TRBV13	CASTLMGGSAYGYTF	TGTGCCAGCACATTAATGGGGGGTTCGGCGTATGGCTACACCTTC
TRBJ1-6	TRBD1	-	TRBV19	CASEDRHNSPLHF	TGTGCCAGTGAGGACAGGCATAATTCACCCCTCCACTTT
TRBJ1-1	TRBD1	-	TRBV5-4	CASSQGDTSNTEAFF	TGTGCCAGCAGCCAGGGGGACACTTCGAACACTGAAGCTTTCTTT
TRBJ1-1	-	once	TRBV28	CASSLRLRGAFF	TGTGCCAGCAGTTTAAGACTTAGGGGGGCTTTCTTT
TRBJ2-7	-	-	TRBV4-3	CASPEGWPNSYEQYF	TGCGCCAGCCCCGAGGGCTGGCCGAACTCCTACGAGCAGTACTTC
TRBJ1-1	-	once	TRBV3-1/TRBV3-2	CASSQEIARNTEAFF	TGTGCCAGCAGCCAAGAGATTGCCAGGAACACTGAAGCTTTCTTT